Reported below is one T cell receptor (beta chain). CDR1 is MDHEN and CDR2 is SYDVKM in the germline V gene. This CDR3 contains 15 residues. J was trimmed by 1 base and V by 3 bases; bases with no gene match: 3. The sample is drawn from a study of blood T cell repertoires in COVID-19. Original processing notes: Amplification from reference gene primers served as the basis for estimated nucleated cell counts. The data were produced by immunoSEQ multiplex PCR, yet TCRdb's version contains in-frame clones alone and is incomplete. V, J and clone size are those of that table, while D and trimming were read from the DNA. The data hold 150,000 to 180,000 clones, with 75% to 95% observed a single time.

Sequencing used peripheral blood. V and J are TRBV28 and TRBJ2-3; 8 bases agree with TRBD1. This clonotype was sampled from a man in his fifties with acute or convalescent COVID-19. As DNA, the CDR3 is TGTGCCAGCAGTTTTCAGGGGGCGGGCACAGATACGCAGTATTTT. Protein sequence: CASSFQGAGTDTQYF. The whole variable domain, remainder taken from reference TRBV28 and TRBJ2-3, is DVKVTQSSRYLVKRTGEKVFLECVQDMDHENMFWYRQDPGLGLRLIYFSYDVKMKEKGDIPEGYSVSREKKERFSLILESASTNQTSMYLCASSFQGAGTDTQYFGPGTRLTVL.